A selection of T cell receptor beta chains follows, all from one sample in a study of T-cell reconstitution after alpha-beta-depleted transplantation in children. TCRdb called the PCR reads again in MiXCR, with one record for every CDR3 protein. Counted here are 480,000 or so distinct CDR3 sequences, over 9.5% occurring once; the ten biggest clones make up roughly 2%. The sample was PBMCs, taken before TCRalphabeta/CD19-depleted stem cell transplant. The receptors shown here come from a child under 10 years old with inherited bone marrow failure, due to receive a stem cell transplant. CDR3s include the opening cysteine and the closing phenylalanine or tryptophan. D genes are given only for firm matches. Clone sizes are given selectively: once, few, many, or a class where the clone is expanded.

v_call	clone_size	d_call	j_call	cdr3_nt	cdr3_aa
TRBV7-2	many	.	TRBJ2-3	TGTGCCAGCAGCCTCATGCAGGGCCTCGCAGATACGCAGTATTTT	CASSLMQGLADTQYF
TRBV7-8	many	TRBD1	TRBJ1-3	TGTGCCAGCAGGCACGACAGGGGCCCTGGAAACACCATATATTTT	CASRHDRGPGNTIYF
TRBV4-3	many	.	TRBJ1-4	TGCGCCAGCAGCCAAGGGGTGTTTGCAACTAATGAAAAACTGTTTTTT	CASSQGVFATNEKLFF
TRBV7-9	few	TRBD2	TRBJ2-1	TGTGCCAGCAGCATACCGACTAGCGGGGTCTCCTACAATGAGCAGTTCTTC	CASSIPTSGVSYNEQFF
TRBV28	many	TRBD2	TRBJ2-7	TGTGCCAGCAGTCCAGGACTAGCGGCTGCCTACGAGCAGTACTTC	CASSPGLAAAYEQYF
TRBV6-5	many	TRBD1	TRBJ2-1	TGTGCCAGCAGTGCCTCGACAGGGGGGTCCTACAATGAGCAGTTCTTC	CASSASTGGSYNEQFF
TRBV12-3/TRBV12-4	many	.	TRBJ1-1	TGTGCCAGCAGCCTACAGGGCATGAACACTGAAGCTTTCTTT	CASSLQGMNTEAFF
TRBV20-1	many	TRBD2	TRBJ2-7	TGCAGTGCTAGACTAGCGGGCAGCTCCTACGAGCAGTACTTC	CSARLAGSSYEQYF
TRBV9	many	TRBD2	TRBJ2-7	TGTGCCAGCAGCGCGGGGACTAGCGCCCCAGCGGCGGAGCAGTACTTC	CASSAGTSAPAAEQYF
TRBV5-4	few	TRBD2	TRBJ2-3	TGTGCCAGCAGTTTCCCCAATACGGGAGGGATGGTCCTTAGCACAGATACGCAGTATTTT	CASSFPNTGGMVLSTDTQYF
TRBV12-3/TRBV12-4	many	TRBD2	TRBJ2-5	TGTGCCAGCAGCAGACTAGCGGGAGATTTTCAAGAGACCCAGTACTTC	CASSRLAGDFQETQYF
TRBV29-1	many	.	TRBJ1-1	TGCAGCGCAAGCGTCATGAACACTGAAGCTTTCTTT	CSASVMNTEAFF
TRBV27	.	TRBD2	TRBJ2-1	TGTGCCAGCAGCGCCGGGACTAGCGGGTTCAATGAGCAGTTCTTC	CASSAGTSGFNEQFF
TRBV28	many	.	TRBJ1-2	TGTGCCAGCAGTTTCCCAGGACTGTATCAGGACGACGGCTACACCTTC	CASSFPGLYQDDGYTF
TRBV2	many	.	TRBJ1-1	TGTGCCAGCAGTTGGGGAGTGGCTGAAGCTTTCTTT	CASSWGVAEAFF
TRBV5-1	many	.	TRBJ1-2	TGCGCCAGCAGCTTGGCCGGGGGCGCGGACTATGGCTACACCTTC	CASSLAGGADYGYTF
TRBV29-1	many	.	TRBJ2-1	TGCAGCGGTCGATTGAGCGGGGAGCAGTTCTTC	CSGRLSGEQFF
TRBV7-9	many	.	TRBJ1-1	TGTGCCAGCAGCCGGACCGGGTGGGACACTGAAGCTTTCTTT	CASSRTGWDTEAFF
TRBV29-1	many	.	TRBJ2-3	TGCAGCGTTCCGGGTCCTTTCCGCAGCACAGATACGCAGTATTTT	CSVPGPFRSTDTQYF
TRBV12-3/TRBV12-4	many	.	TRBJ2-3	TGTGCCAGCAGTTTAATCCCAGATACGCAGTATTTT	CASSLIPDTQYF
TRBV2	few	.	TRBJ1-2	TGTGCCAGCATGAGGTCCCCCGGCTCTGGCTACACCTTC	CASMRSPGSGYTF
TRBV5-1	many	.	TRBJ2-5	TGCGCCAGCAGTACAGGGTACCAAGAGACCCAGTACTTC	CASSTGYQETQYF
TRBV5-1	many	.	TRBJ1-2	TGCGCCAGCAGCCCCGACCCAAACTATGGCTACACCTTC	CASSPDPNYGYTF
TRBV6-2/TRBV6-3	few	.	TRBJ2-2	TGTGCCAGCAGTTTGGCGCGGAGCGCCTCGAACACCGGGGAGCTGTTTTTT	CASSLARSASNTGELFF
TRBV9	few	.	TRBJ2-7	TGTGCCAGCAGCGTAGAAGGGGTGCCCTCCTACGAGCAGTACTTC	CASSVEGVPSYEQYF
TRBV28	many	.	TRBJ1-3	TGTGCCAGCAGTATTAGGACAGCCTACTCTGGAAACACCATATATTTT	CASSIRTAYSGNTIYF
TRBV7-2	many	.	TRBJ1-2	TGTGCCAGCAGCTTATCAGCAGGTTCTAACTATGGCTACACCTTC	CASSLSAGSNYGYTF
TRBV7-9	many	TRBD1	TRBJ2-5	TGTGCCAGCAGCTTAGTGCGACAGGGATGGGAGACCCAGTACTTC	CASSLVRQGWETQYF
TRBV27	many	TRBD2	TRBJ2-1	TGTGCCAGCAGTTCCAGTAGCGGGAGGGCCATATACAATGAGCAGTTCTTC	CASSSSSGRAIYNEQFF
TRBV29-1	many	TRBD1	TRBJ2-5	TGCAGCGTTGATCCAGGGGGAAGAGAGACCCAGTACTTC	CSVDPGGRETQYF
TRBV7-6	many	.	TRBJ1-3	TGTGCCAGCAGCTCGGACGGCTACTCTGGAAACACCATATATTTT	CASSSDGYSGNTIYF
TRBV7-9	many	.	TRBJ1-6	TGTGCCAGCAGCTTAGCCCCCTTAAATTCACCCCTCCACTTT	CASSLAPLNSPLHF
TRBV3-1	many	.	TRBJ2-1	TGTGCCAGCAGCCGCGGGGATCTAATCGAGCAGTTCTTC	CASSRGDLIEQFF
TRBV11-2	.	TRBD1	TRBJ2-3	TGTGCCAGCAGCTTGGTTATTGGGACAGGGGCCACAGATACGCAGTATTTT	CASSLVIGTGATDTQYF
TRBV30	many	.	TRBJ2-2	TGTGCCTGGTCTCCCTTTTTATCCGGGGAGCTGTTTTTT	CAWSPFLSGELFF
TRBV7-2	many	.	TRBJ2-3	TGTGCCAGCAGCTTACCCCAAGACCCCACAGATACGCAGTATTTT	CASSLPQDPTDTQYF
TRBV20-1	many	TRBD2	TRBJ2-7	TGCAGTGCTAGAGATTGGACTAGCGGGAGTTACGAGCAGTACTTC	CSARDWTSGSYEQYF
TRBV4-2	.	.	TRBJ2-1	TGTGCCAGCAGCCAAGTAGGTCCCTACAATGAGCAGTTCTTC	CASSQVGPYNEQFF
TRBV15	many	.	TRBJ1-5	TGTGCCACCAGCAGAGACGTCAATAGCAATCAGCCCCAGCATTTT	CATSRDVNSNQPQHF
TRBV11-2	.	TRBD2	TRBJ2-1	TGTGCCAGCAGCTTAATATACAGCGGGGGTATATCCTACAATGAGCAGTTCTTC	CASSLIYSGGISYNEQFF
TRBV7-2	few	TRBD2	TRBJ2-2	TGTGCCAGCGGCCCCGGGACTAGCGGGATCGGGGAGCTGTTTTTT	CASGPGTSGIGELFF
TRBV7-2	many	.	TRBJ1-1	TGTGCCAGCAGCTTGTGGGGAGTTGGCACTGAAGCTTTCTTT	CASSLWGVGTEAFF
TRBV5-5	few	TRBD2	TRBJ2-1	TGTGCCAGCAGCTTGACTAGCGGGAGTTCCTTTGAGCAGTTCTTC	CASSLTSGSSFEQFF
TRBV6-5	many	.	TRBJ2-7	TGTGCCAGCTCCCGAGCTGGCCCCTACGAGCAGTACTTC	CASSRAGPYEQYF
TRBV12-3/TRBV12-4	many	.	TRBJ1-2	TGTGCCAGCAGATGGAGTGGGGGCTACTATGGCTACACCTTC	CASRWSGGYYGYTF
TRBV20-1	many	.	TRBJ2-3	TGCAGTGCTAGATTGGCCCCAGGGCGCCCAGATACGCAGTATTTT	CSARLAPGRPDTQYF
TRBV4-3	many	TRBD1	TRBJ2-1	TGCGCCAGCAGCAGCCGGTGGTCCCAGGGGGACCCCTACAATGAGCAGTTCTTC	CASSSRWSQGDPYNEQFF
TRBV7-6	.	.	TRBJ2-5	TGTGCCAGCAGCTTAGGCGTTGTGGGCACCCAAGAGACCCAGTACTTC	CASSLGVVGTQETQYF
TRBV5-5	many	.	TRBJ1-4	TGTGCCAGCAGCTCTAACACAGGAGTGGAAAAACTGTTTTTT	CASSSNTGVEKLFF
TRBV6-2/TRBV6-3	many	.	TRBJ2-6	TGTGCCAGCAGTTTAGTCGTCGGGGCTGGGGCCAACGTCCTGACTTTC	CASSLVVGAGANVLTF
TRBV7-9	few	.	TRBJ1-1	TGTGCCAGCAGCCCCAGAGGGTATACAGAGGGCACTGAAGCTTTCTTT	CASSPRGYTEGTEAFF
TRBV6-5	many	TRBD1	TRBJ1-5	TGTGCCAGCAGTTGGGGACAGGGCAATCAGCCCCAGCATTTT	CASSWGQGNQPQHF
TRBV12-2	.	.	TRBJ2-7	TGTGCAAGTCGCTTTTTGCGGGAGACCTACGAGCAGTACTTC	CASRFLRETYEQYF
TRBV19	few	TRBD1	TRBJ2-7	TGTGCCAGTAGTATGGGACAGTTCCACGAGCAGTACTTC	CASSMGQFHEQYF
TRBV4-2	many	.	TRBJ2-3	TGTGCCAGCAGCCCCACGGGGCTATCGGCCACAGATACGCAGTATTTT	CASSPTGLSATDTQYF